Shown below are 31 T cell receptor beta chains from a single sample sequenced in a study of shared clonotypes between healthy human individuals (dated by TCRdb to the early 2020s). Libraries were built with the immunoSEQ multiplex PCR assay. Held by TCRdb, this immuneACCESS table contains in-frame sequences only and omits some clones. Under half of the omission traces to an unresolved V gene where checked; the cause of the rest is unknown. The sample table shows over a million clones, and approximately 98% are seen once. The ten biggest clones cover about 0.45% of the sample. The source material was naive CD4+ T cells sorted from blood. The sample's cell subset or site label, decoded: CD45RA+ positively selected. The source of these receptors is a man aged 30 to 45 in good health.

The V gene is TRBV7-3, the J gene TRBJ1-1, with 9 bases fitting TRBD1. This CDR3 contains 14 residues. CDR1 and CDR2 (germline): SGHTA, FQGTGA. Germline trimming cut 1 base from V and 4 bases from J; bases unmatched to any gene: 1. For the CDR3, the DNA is TGTGCCAGCAGCTTAAGACAGGGGGGCACTGAAGCTTTCTTT. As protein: CASSLRQGGTEAFF.

CDR3 DNA: TGTGCCAGCAGAATAAATCAGCCCCAGCATTTT. It specifies CASRINQPQHF. The V and J genes are TRBV9 and TRBJ1-5; unclear D gene. Trimming took off 5 bases at V and 4 bases at J, with 4 bases between the two ends. The CDR3 contains 11 residues. Germline assignment: CDR1 SGDLS and CDR2 YYNGEE.

CDR3: CASSPGLAGELFF. The CDR3 nucleotides read TGTGCCAGCAGCCCCGGACTAGCCGGGGAGCTGTTTTTT. The V call is TRBV9, the J call TRBJ2-2; 7 bases match TRBD2. The CDR3 is 13 residues long. CDR1 and CDR2 from the germline V gene are SGDLS and YYNGEE. The trim removed 4 bases at V and 6 bases at J, leaving 3 bases unmatched.

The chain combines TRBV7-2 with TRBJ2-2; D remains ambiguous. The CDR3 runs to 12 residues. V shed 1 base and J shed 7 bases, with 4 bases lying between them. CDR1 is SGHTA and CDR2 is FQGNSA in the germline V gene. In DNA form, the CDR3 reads TGTGCCAGCAGCTTAGACATCGGGGAGCTGTTTTTT. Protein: CASSLDIGELFF.

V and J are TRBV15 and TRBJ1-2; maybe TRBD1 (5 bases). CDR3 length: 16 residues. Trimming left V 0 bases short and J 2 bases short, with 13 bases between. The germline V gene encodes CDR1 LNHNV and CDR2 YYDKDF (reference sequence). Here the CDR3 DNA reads TGTGCCACCAGCAGAGACCCGGGACTCCTGAACTATGGCTACACCTTC. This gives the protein CATSRDPGLLNYGYTF.

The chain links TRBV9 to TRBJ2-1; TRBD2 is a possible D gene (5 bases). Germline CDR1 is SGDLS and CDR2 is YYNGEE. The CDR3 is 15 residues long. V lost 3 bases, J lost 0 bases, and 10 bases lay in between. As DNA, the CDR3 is TGTGCCAGCAGCGCCAGCGGAACCTCCTACAATGAGCAGTTCTTC. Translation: CASSASGTSYNEQFF. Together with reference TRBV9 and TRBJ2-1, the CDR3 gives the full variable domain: DSGVTQTPKHLITATGQRVTLRCSPRSGDLSVYWYQQSLDQGLQFLIQYYNGEERAKGNILERFSAQQFPDLHSELNLSSLELGDSALYFCASSASGTSYNEQFFGPGTRLTVL.

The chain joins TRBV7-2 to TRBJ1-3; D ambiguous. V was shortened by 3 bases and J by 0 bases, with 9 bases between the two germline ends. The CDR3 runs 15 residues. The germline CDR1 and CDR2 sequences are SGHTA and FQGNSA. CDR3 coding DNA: TGTGCCAGCAGCTTTGCCTCAATCTCTGGAAACACCATATATTTT. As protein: CASSFASISGNTIYF.

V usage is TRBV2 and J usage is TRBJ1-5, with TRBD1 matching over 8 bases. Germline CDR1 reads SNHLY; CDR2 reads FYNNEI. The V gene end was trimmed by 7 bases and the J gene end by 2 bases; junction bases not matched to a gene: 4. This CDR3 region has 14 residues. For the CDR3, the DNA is TGTGCCAGCAAGGACAGGGTGGGCAATCAGCCCCAGCATTTT. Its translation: CASKDRVGNQPQHF.

The DNA of the CDR3 is TGTGCCAGCAGCCGGGACAGGGGAAACTATGGCTACACCTTC. Translation: CASSRDRGNYGYTF. The chain combines TRBV11-2 with TRBJ1-2; 10 nucleotides line up with TRBD1. The CDR3 extends over 14 amino acids. V lost 5 bases and J lost 2; bases outside the gene matches: 2. CDR1 SGHAT and CDR2 FQNNGV come from the germline V gene.

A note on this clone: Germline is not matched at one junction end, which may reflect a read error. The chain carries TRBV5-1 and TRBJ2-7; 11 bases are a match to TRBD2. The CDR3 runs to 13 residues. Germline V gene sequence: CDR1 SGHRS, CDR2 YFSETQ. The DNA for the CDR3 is TGCGCCAGCTCCGAGGGACTAGCGGAGGCCCGGTGCTTC. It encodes CASSEGLAEARCF.

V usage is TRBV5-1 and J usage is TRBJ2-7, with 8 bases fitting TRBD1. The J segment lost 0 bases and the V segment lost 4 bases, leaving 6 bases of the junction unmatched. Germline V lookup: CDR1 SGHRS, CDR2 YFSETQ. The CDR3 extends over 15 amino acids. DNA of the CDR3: TGCGCCAGCAGCCAAAGACAGGGGAGCTCCTACGAGCAGTACTTC. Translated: CASSQRQGSSYEQYF.

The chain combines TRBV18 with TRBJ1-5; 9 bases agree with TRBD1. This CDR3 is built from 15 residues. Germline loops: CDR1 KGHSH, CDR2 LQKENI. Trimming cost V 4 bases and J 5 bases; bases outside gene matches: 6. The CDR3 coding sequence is TGTGCCAGCTCACTCACCGGGACAGGGTATCAGCCCCAGCATTTT. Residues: CASSLTGTGYQPQHF.

CDR3 in DNA: TGCGCCAGCAGTTCGACTAGCGGGAGGGCCGGTACAACCTACGAGCAGTACTTC. Translating it yields CASSSTSGRAGTTYEQYF. The V and J genes are TRBV10-1 and TRBJ2-7; TRBD2 matches 14 bases. The germline gives CDR1 WNHNN, CDR2 SYGVQD (reference sequence). The CDR3 has 18 residues. The V gene end was trimmed by 5 bases and the J gene end by 2 bases; junction bases not matched to a gene: 11.

DNA for the CDR3: TGTGCCAGCAGTTTCTGGGGGCGGACCGGGGAGCTGTTTTTT. Encoded protein: CASSFWGRTGELFF. The chain recombines TRBV27 with TRBJ2-2, with a weak D call TRBD1 (6 bases). The CDR3 runs 14 residues. Germline V lookup: CDR1 MNHEY, CDR2 SMNVEV (reference sequence). Trimming stripped 3 bases from V and 5 bases from J, with 10 bases between.

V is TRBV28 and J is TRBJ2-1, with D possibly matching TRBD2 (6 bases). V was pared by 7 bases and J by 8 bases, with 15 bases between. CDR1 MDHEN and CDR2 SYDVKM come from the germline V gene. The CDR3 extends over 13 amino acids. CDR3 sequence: CASTRGGEDEQFF. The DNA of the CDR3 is TGTGCCAGCACCCGAGGAGGGGAGGATGAGCAGTTCTTC.

The CDR3 region has the DNA TGTGCCAGCAGCCCACGAAACCTTTCGGACCGGCACAATCAGCCCCAGCATTTT. This translates into CASSPRNLSDRHNQPQHF. The V gene is TRBV7-3, the J gene TRBJ1-5, with unresolved D. Trimming cost V 5 bases and J 3 bases, with 23 bases left between them. Germline CDR1 reads SGHTA; CDR2 reads FQGTGA. The CDR3 runs 18 residues.

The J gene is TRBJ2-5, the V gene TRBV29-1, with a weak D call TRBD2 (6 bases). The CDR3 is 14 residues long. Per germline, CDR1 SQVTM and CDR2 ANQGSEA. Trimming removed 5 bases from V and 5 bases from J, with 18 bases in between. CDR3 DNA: TGCAGCGTTTTTAAGTCGGGGGTAGGGGAGACCCAGTACTTC. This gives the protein CSVFKSGVGETQYF.

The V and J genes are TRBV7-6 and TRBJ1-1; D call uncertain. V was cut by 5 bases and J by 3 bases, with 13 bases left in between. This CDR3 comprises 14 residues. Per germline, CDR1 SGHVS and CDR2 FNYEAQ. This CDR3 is CASSLQDDHTEAFF. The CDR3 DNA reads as TGTGCCAGCAGCCTACAAGACGATCACACTGAAGCTTTCTTT.

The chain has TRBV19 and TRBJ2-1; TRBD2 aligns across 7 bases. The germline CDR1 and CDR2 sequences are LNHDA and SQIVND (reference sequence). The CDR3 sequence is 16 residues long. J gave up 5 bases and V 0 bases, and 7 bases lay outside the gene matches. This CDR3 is CASSIDGGGTNNEQFF. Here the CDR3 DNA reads TGTGCCAGTAGTATAGACGGCGGGGGTACCAACAATGAGCAGTTCTTC.

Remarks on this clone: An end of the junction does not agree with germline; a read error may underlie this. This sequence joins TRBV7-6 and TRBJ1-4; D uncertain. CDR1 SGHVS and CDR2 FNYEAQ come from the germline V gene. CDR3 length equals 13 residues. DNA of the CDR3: TGTGCCAGCAGCTCATATCCAAGTTCCTCTTCCCATTTT. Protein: CASSSYPSSSSHF.

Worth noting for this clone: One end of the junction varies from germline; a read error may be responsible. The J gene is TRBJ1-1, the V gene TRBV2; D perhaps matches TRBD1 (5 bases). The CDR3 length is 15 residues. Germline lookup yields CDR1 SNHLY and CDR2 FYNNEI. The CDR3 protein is CASTPFMGSGRAFVF. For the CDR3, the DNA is TGTGCCAGCACACCATTTATGGGGTCAGGGAGGGCCTTTGTTTTT.

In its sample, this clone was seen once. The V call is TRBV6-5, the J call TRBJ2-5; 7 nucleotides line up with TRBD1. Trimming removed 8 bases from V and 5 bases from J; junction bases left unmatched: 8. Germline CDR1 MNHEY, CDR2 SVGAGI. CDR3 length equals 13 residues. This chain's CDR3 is CASHDRVWETQYF. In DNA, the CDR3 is TGTGCCAGCCACGACAGGGTGTGGGAGACCCAGTACTTC.

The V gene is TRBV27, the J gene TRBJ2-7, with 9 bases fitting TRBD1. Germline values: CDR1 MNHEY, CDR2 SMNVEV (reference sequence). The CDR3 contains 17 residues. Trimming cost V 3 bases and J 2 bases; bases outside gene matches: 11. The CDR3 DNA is TGTGCCAGCAGTTTTATACAGGGGGCGCGGGTAGCCTACGAGCAGTACTTC. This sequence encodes CASSFIQGARVAYEQYF.

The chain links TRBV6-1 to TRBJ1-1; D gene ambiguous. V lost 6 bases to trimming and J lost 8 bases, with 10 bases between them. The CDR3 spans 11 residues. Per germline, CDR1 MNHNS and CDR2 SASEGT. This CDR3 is CASSRETEAFF. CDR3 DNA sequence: TGTGCCAGCAGCCGGGAGACAGAAGCTTTCTTT.

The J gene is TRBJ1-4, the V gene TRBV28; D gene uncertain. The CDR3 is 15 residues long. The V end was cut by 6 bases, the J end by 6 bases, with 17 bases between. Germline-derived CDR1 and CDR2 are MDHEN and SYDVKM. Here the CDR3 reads CASSFTTVRDEKLFF. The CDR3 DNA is TGTGCCAGCAGCTTTACGACTGTCCGAGATGAAAAACTGTTTTTT. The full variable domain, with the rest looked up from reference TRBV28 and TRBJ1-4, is DVKVTQSSRYLVKRTGEKVFLECVQDMDHENMFWYRQDPGLGLRLIYFSYDVKMKEKGDIPEGYSVSREKKERFSLILESASTNQTSMYLCASSFTTVRDEKLFFGSGTQLSVL.

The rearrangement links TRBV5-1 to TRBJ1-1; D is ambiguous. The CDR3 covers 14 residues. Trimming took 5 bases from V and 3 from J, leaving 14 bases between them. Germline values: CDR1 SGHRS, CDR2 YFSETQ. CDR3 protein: CASRRTSQDTEAFF. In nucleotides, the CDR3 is TGCGCCAGCAGGCGGACCTCCCAGGACACTGAAGCTTTCTTT.

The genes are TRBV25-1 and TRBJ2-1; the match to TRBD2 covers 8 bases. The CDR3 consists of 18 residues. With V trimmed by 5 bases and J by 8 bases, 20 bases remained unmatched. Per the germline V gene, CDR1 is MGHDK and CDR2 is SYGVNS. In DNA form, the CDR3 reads TGTGCCAGCAGTTCCGGTCTAGCGGGCCGGAAAAGAGGCGATGAGCAGTTCTTC. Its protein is CASSSGLAGRKRGDEQFF.

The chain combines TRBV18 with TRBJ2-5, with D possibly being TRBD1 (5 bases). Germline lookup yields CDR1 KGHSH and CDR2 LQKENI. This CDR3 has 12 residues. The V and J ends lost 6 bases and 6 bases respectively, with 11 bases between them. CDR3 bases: TGTGCCAGCTCTCCAGGGATACAGACCCAGTACTTC. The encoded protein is CASSPGIQTQYF.

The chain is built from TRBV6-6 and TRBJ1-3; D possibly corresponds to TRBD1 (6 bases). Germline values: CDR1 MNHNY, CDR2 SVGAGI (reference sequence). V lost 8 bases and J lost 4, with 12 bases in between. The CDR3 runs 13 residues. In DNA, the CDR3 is TGTGCCAGCCTGCGGACAGAAGGAAACACCATATATTTT. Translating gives CASLRTEGNTIYF.

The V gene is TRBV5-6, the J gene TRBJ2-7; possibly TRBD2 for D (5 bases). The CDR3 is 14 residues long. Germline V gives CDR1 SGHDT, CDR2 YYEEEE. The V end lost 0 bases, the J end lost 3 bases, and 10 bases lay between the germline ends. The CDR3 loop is CASSLEQRNYEQYF. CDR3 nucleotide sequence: TGTGCCAGCAGCTTGGAACAGCGGAACTACGAGCAGTACTTC.

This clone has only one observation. This CDR3 is CASSPRQLGPQHF. The CDR3 DNA follows: TGTGCCAGCAGTCCAAGACAGCTGGGGCCCCAGCATTTT. The gene calls are TRBV6-5 and TRBJ1-5; weak D call: TRBD1 (5 bases). The germline V gene encodes CDR1 MNHEY and CDR2 SVGAGI. Trimming pared 5 bases from V and 9 bases from J, leaving 14 bases between. The CDR3 contains 13 residues.